Shown below are 15 T cell receptor beta chains from a single sample sequenced in a study of identical twins. TCRdb reprocessed the 5' RACE reads with MiXCR, giving one entry per CDR3 protein. The repertoire holds 700,000 or so distinct CDR3 sequences, with more than 6.5% as singletons. This sample was shared with a second study, whose subject was yellow fever vaccine responses in identical twins.

The sample comprised PBMCs. The source is a young woman in good health.

This clonotype was detected many times. The rearrangement links TRBV5-1 to TRBJ1-2, with 10 positions matching TRBD1. Germline V CDR1 and CDR2: SGHRS, YFSETQ. With V trimmed by 4 bases and J by 2 bases, 2 bases remained unmatched. CDR3 length equals 14 residues. The CDR3 nucleotides are TGCGCCAGCAGCCGGGGACAGGGGAACTATGGCTACACCTTC. It codes for CASSRGQGNYGYTF.

The V gene is TRBV6-1, the J gene TRBJ1-1; the D gene is possibly TRBD1 (6 bases). Germline loops: CDR1 MNHNS, CDR2 SASEGT. The V end lost 8 bases, the J end lost 2 bases, and 15 bases lay between the germline ends. The CDR3 loop spans 14 amino acids. The CDR3 nucleotides read TGTGCCAGCTGGAATCAGGGGTTCAACACTGAAGCTTTCTTT. Its protein product is CASWNQGFNTEAFF.

This clonotype turned up a few times. The chain is built from TRBV11-2 and TRBJ1-2; 8 bases align to TRBD1. This CDR3 contains 13 residues. V trimming: 2 bases; J trimming: 5 bases; junction bases outside the gene matches: 1. Germline V CDR1 and CDR2: SGHAT, FQNNGV. CDR3 residues: CASSLYRGYGYTF. The CDR3 coding sequence is TGTGCCAGCAGCTTATACAGGGGGTATGGCTACACCTTC.

The rearrangement joins TRBV20-1 to TRBJ2-7; D is perhaps TRBD2 (5 bases). The germline V gene encodes CDR1 DFQATT and CDR2 SNEGSKA (reference sequence). This CDR3 contains 15 residues. V was cut by 5 bases and J by 2 bases, with 19 bases left in between. The DNA of the CDR3 is TGCAGTGCTCGATTCATTACTAGGTCGGCCTACGAGCAGTACTTC. Its protein is CSARFITRSAYEQYF.

This clonotype occurred a few times. The chain links TRBV20-1 to TRBJ2-1; 10 nucleotides agree with TRBD2. Trimming at V came to 3 bases and at J to 6 bases, leaving 5 bases not matched to a gene. The V gene's germline CDR1 is DFQATT and CDR2 SNEGSKA (reference sequence). This CDR3 comprises 14 residues. DNA of the CDR3: TGCAGTGCTAGGAGGACTAGCGGACCCAATGAGCAGTTCTTC. Translation: CSARRTSGPNEQFF.

The chain recombines TRBV29-1 with TRBJ2-3; TRBD2 aligns across 12 bases. CDR3 length: 15 residues. J gave up 2 bases and V 4 bases, and 4 bases lay outside the gene matches. Germline lookup yields CDR1 SQVTM and CDR2 ANQGSEA. DNA of the CDR3: TGCAGCGTTGTGACTAGCGGGGGCCTCACAGATACGCAGTATTTT. Its translation is CSVVTSGGLTDTQYF.

This clonotype was seen a handful of times. The rearrangement links TRBV7-2 to TRBJ2-3, with D perhaps matching TRBD2 (5 bases). The CDR3 covers 15 residues. Between the trimmed V and J ends, which lost 5 bases and 2 bases, there was a span of 14 bases. Germline CDR1 is SGHTA and CDR2 is FQGNSA. DNA for the CDR3: TGTGCCAGCAGCCCCGCGGCTAGCCTCACAGATACGCAGTATTTT. Translating it yields CASSPAASLTDTQYF.

J is TRBJ2-1 and V is TRBV3-1; 14 bases match TRBD2. The CDR3 runs to 19 residues. Germline assignment: CDR1 LGHDT and CDR2 YNNKEL (reference sequence). The junction had 13 bases not matched to a gene; V was cut back by 0 bases and J by 9 bases. The CDR3 sequence: CASSQDIGTSGSPRVEQFF. The CDR3 DNA follows: TGTGCCAGCAGCCAAGATATCGGGACTAGCGGGAGTCCCAGGGTTGAGCAGTTCTTC.

At least ten counts were recorded for this clonotype. The genes are TRBV7-3 and TRBJ2-3, with TRBD2 identical over 10 bases. There are 16 residues in the CDR3. Germline V CDR1 and CDR2: SGHTA, FQGTGA. Unmatched junction bases numbered 8, after V lost 0 bases and J lost 8 bases. The CDR3 reads CASSLTRAGGPATQYF. The CDR3 region has the DNA TGTGCCAGCAGCTTAACTCGAGCGGGGGGGCCGGCTACGCAGTATTTT.

In this sample, this clonotype turned up many times. The V gene is TRBV5-6, the J gene TRBJ2-1; 7 nucleotides match TRBD1. CDR3 length: 15 amino acids. Germline trimming cut 0 bases from V and 4 bases from J; bases unmatched to any gene: 4. The germline V gene has CDR1 SGHDT and CDR2 YYEEEE. CDR3 nucleotide sequence: TGTGCCAGCAGCTTGGCAGGGACAGTTTACAATGAGCAGTTCTTC. Translation: CASSLAGTVYNEQFF.

The CDR3: CASSESNMNTEAFF. As DNA, the CDR3 is TGTGCCAGCAGTGAATCCAACATGAACACTGAAGCTTTCTTT. The V call is TRBV25-1, the J call TRBJ1-1, with D uncertain. Trimming pared 1 base from V and 0 bases from J, leaving 6 bases between. From germline, CDR1 is MGHDK and CDR2 SYGVNS. The CDR3 is 14 amino acids. The full variable domain, its missing parts supplied by reference TRBV25-1 and TRBJ1-1, is EADIYQTPRYLVIGTGKKITLECSQTMGHDKMYWYQQDPGMELHLIHYSYGVNSTEKGDLSSESTVSRIRTEHFPLTLESARPSHTSQYLCASSESNMNTEAFFGQGTRLTVV.

The J gene is TRBJ2-3, the V gene TRBV24-1, with D maybe TRBD2 (6 bases). Germline V CDR1 and CDR2: KGHDR, SFDVKD. The CDR3 extends over 14 amino acids. Trimming removed 9 bases at V and 3 bases at J, with 15 bases between. Here the CDR3 reads CATRESGGTDTQYF. For the CDR3, the DNA is TGTGCCACCCGGGAGTCCGGAGGGACAGATACGCAGTATTTT.

This clonotype was found many times. The chain couples TRBV5-1 to TRBJ2-2; TRBD1 might be the D (6 bases). The CDR3 covers 15 residues. Trimming stripped 0 bases from V and 3 bases from J, with 9 bases between. Germline-derived CDR1 and CDR2 are SGHRS and YFSETQ. CDR3 residues: CASSLGQGYTGELFF. The CDR3 region has the DNA TGCGCCAGCAGCTTGGGCCAGGGGTACACCGGGGAGCTGTTTTTT.

This clonotype has only a few counts. Written as DNA, the CDR3 is TGTGCCAGCAGTTCAATACTGTTCGGCAGATTATACGAGCAGTACTTC. Translated: CASSSILFGRLYEQYF. The chain is built from TRBV27 and TRBJ2-7; D ambiguous. V was clipped by 4 bases and J by 4 bases, with 20 bases between them. Germline CDR1 is MNHEY and CDR2 is SMNVEV (reference sequence). This CDR3 comprises 16 residues.

This clonotype turned up a few times. The gene calls are TRBV20-1 and TRBJ2-5; tentatively, D is TRBD2 (5 bases). The CDR3 length is 15 residues. The germline gives CDR1 DFQATT, CDR2 SNEGSKA (reference sequence). V was shortened by 0 bases and J by 4 bases, with 15 bases between the two germline ends. CDR3 in DNA: TGCAGTGCTAGAGATAGAGTGAGAGGGTCAGAGACCCAGTACTTC. This translates into CSARDRVRGSETQYF.